This T cell receptor (beta chain) was sequenced for a study of T-cell reconstitution after alpha-beta-depleted transplantation in children. About this clonotype: What it binds is unknown.

Unique molecular identifiers were incorporated when the TCRbeta library was constructed. TCRdb fed the PCR reads into MiXCR, producing one record per CDR3 protein. The sample shows fewer than 150,000 distinct CDR3 sequences, more than 9.5% of them seen only once. General study findings and limits: Surviving recipient T cells and thymic progenitors underlay high day-60 TCRbeta diversity in some patients.

The input for sequencing was PBMCs, mostly from graft donor cells, taken 180 days after TCRalphabeta/CD19-depleted stem cell transplant. The receptor was derived from a girl under three years old who had a stem cell transplant for combined immunodeficiency, so the T cells may come from the graft donor.

In DNA form, the CDR3 reads TGTGCCACCACTCCGGGCCCTACCTACGAGCAGTACTTC. This gives the protein CATTPGPTYEQYF. V and J are TRBV10-3 and TRBJ2-7; D is unclear. Germline CDR1 ENHRY, CDR2 SYGVKD. Trimming stripped 10 bases from V and 2 bases from J, with 15 bases between. This CDR3 comprises 13 residues.